The next 19 T cell receptor beta chains were all read from a single sample in a study of T-cell reconstitution after alpha-beta-depleted transplantation in children. This sample's TCRbeta library carried unique molecular identifier barcodes. MiXCR, applied by TCRdb to the PCR reads, yields one record per CDR3 protein. This table has 610,000 or so distinct CDR3 sequences, about a quarter appearing once. Sample: PBMCs, taken before TCRalphabeta/CD19-depleted stem cell transplant. These receptors all stem from a boy younger than two with Wiskott-Aldrich syndrome, due to receive a stem cell transplant.

This rearrangement joins TRBV28 to TRBJ2-1; the D gene is possibly TRBD2 (6 bases). Germline V gives CDR1 MDHEN, CDR2 SYDVKM. V dropped 5 bases and J dropped 2 bases, with 16 bases sitting between them. This CDR3 has 16 amino acids. CDR3 loop: CASSPTGRGTYNEQFF. For the CDR3, the DNA is TGTGCCAGCAGTCCCACGGGGCGGGGCACCTACAATGAGCAGTTCTTC. Drawing the rest from reference TRBV28 and TRBJ2-1, the complete variable domain is DVKVTQSSRYLVKRTGEKVFLECVQDMDHENMFWYRQDPGLGLRLIYFSYDVKMKEKGDIPEGYSVSREKKERFSLILESASTNQTSMYLCASSPTGRGTYNEQFFGPGTRLTVL.

The rearrangement joins TRBV12-3 or TRBV12-4 to TRBJ1-5, with D possibly TRBD1 on 5 matching bases. V was pared by 2 bases and J by 3 bases, with 11 bases between. The CDR3 totals 15 residues. The CDR3 here is CASSLNQGFNQPQHF. CDR3 bases: TGTGCCAGCAGTTTAAATCAGGGCTTCAATCAGCCCCAGCATTTT.

This clonotype showed up just a few times. The chain uses TRBV6-2 or TRBV6-3 and TRBJ2-5; D gene ambiguous. Germline V gene data show CDR1 as MNHEY and CDR2 as SVGEGT. V lost 0 bases to trimming and J lost 1 base, with 6 bases between them. The CDR3 is made up of 14 amino acids. CDR3 in amino acids: CASSYSRIQETQYF. As DNA, the CDR3 is TGTGCCAGCAGTTACTCCAGGATCCAAGAGACCCAGTACTTC.

This clonotype was counted between two and nine times. This chain joins TRBV20-1 and TRBJ2-1; D not certain. Germline lookup yields CDR1 DFQATT and CDR2 SNEGSKA (reference sequence). V was shortened by 2 bases and J by 5 bases, with 4 bases between the two germline ends. The CDR3 loop spans 11 amino acids. CDR3 protein: CSARQHNEQFF. CDR3 nucleotide sequence: TGCAGTGCTAGACAGCACAATGAGCAGTTCTTC.

The rearrangement uses TRBV5-1 and TRBJ2-7; weak D call: TRBD2 (5 bases). The germline V and J ends were trimmed by 1 base and 3 bases, with 14 bases remaining between them. This CDR3 spans 15 amino acids. Germline assignment: CDR1 SGHRS and CDR2 YFSETQ. CDR3 coding DNA: TGCGCCAGCAGCTTGTTAGTAGGAGGTAGCTACGAGCAGTACTTC. As protein: CASSLLVGGSYEQYF.

J is TRBJ2-1 and V is TRBV5-6, with 9 bases lining up with TRBD2. Germline assignment: CDR1 SGHDT and CDR2 YYEEEE. Trimming removed 5 bases from V and 3 bases from J; junction bases left unmatched: 6. This CDR3 has 15 amino acids. The CDR3 here is CASRMRLAVYNEQFF. Here the CDR3 DNA reads TGTGCCAGCAGAATGCGACTAGCGGTCTACAATGAGCAGTTCTTC. The whole variable domain, remainder taken from reference TRBV5-6 and TRBJ2-1, is DAGVTQSPTHLIKTRGQQVTLRCSPKSGHDTVSWYQQALGQGPQFIFQYYEEEERQRGNFPDRFSGHQFPNYSSELNVNALLLGDSALYLCASRMRLAVYNEQFFGPGTRLTVL.

In this sample, this clonotype turned up a few times. The V and J genes are TRBV5-1 and TRBJ2-1; no firm D call. V shed 0 bases and J shed 10 bases, with 11 bases lying between them. There are 13 residues in the CDR3. Per the germline V gene, CDR1 is SGHRS and CDR2 is YFSETQ. The DNA for the CDR3 is TGCGCCAGCAGCTTGGCACTACCCTTAGAGCAGTTCTTC. It is translated as CASSLALPLEQFF.

The rearrangement uses TRBV5-1 and TRBJ2-1, with D maybe TRBD1 (6 bases). Germline loops: CDR1 SGHRS, CDR2 YFSETQ. The CDR3 sequence is 19 residues long. V was clipped by 1 base and J by 5 bases, with 25 bases between them. The CDR3 reads CASSLRGGTFWALNNEQFF. In DNA, the CDR3 is TGCGCCAGCAGCTTGAGAGGGGGTACGTTTTGGGCCTTAAACAATGAGCAGTTCTTC.

This clonotype came up a few times. V is TRBV6-1 and J is TRBJ2-1; TRBD2 matches 10 bases. V shed 6 bases and J 0 bases; nucleotides not matched to a gene: 14. Germline V gene lookup returns CDR1 MNHNS and CDR2 SASEGT. This CDR3 spans 19 amino acids. CDR3: CASSASLGLASSSYNEQFF. The CDR3 region has the DNA TGTGCCAGCAGCGCTTCCTTGGGACTAGCGTCTAGCTCCTACAATGAGCAGTTCTTC.

This clonotype was seen only a few times. Its ends do not fully match the called genes, so a read error is possible. The rearrangement uses TRBV12-3 or TRBV12-4 and TRBJ2-7, with TRBD2 matching over 8 bases. CDR3 length equals 14 residues. CDR3 DNA sequence: TGTGCCAGCACTTTACTAGCGGACCACTACGAGCAGTACTTC. Translating gives CASTLLADHYEQYF.

This clonotype was counted only a few times. The V gene is TRBV7-2, the J gene TRBJ2-2; D may be TRBD2 (6 bases). V shed 3 bases and J shed 2 bases, with 10 bases lying between them. Germline CDR1 and CDR2: SGHTA and FQGNSA. CDR3 length: 15 residues. In nucleotides, the CDR3 is TGTGCCAGCAGCTTGCGGGCGGGAAACACCGGGGAGCTGTTTTTT. Translating it yields CASSLRAGNTGELFF. The full variable domain, rest sourced from reference TRBV7-2 and TRBJ2-2, is GAGVSQSPSNKVTEKGKDVELRCDPISGHTALYWYRQSLGQGLEFLIYFQGNSAPDKSGLPSDRFSAERTGGSVSTLTIQRTQQEDSAVYLCASSLRAGNTGELFFGEGSRLTVL.

This clonotype turned up a few times. The chain uses TRBV20-1 and TRBJ1-3; D remains unclear. Trimming shortened V by 3 bases and J by 0 bases, and 12 bases separated the two germline ends. The CDR3 is 15 residues long. Looked up from germline, CDR1 is DFQATT and CDR2 is SNEGSKA (reference sequence). This chain's CDR3 is CSARSGLFSGNTIYF. The CDR3 DNA reads as TGCAGTGCTAGGTCTGGCCTGTTCTCTGGAAACACCATATATTTT.

The J gene is TRBJ1-5, the V gene TRBV12-3 or TRBV12-4; D is unclear. Between the trimmed V and J ends, which lost 2 bases and 9 bases, there was a span of 11 bases. The CDR3 contains 13 residues. In DNA form, the CDR3 reads TGTGCCAGCAGTTTAAAGGTGGATGGGCCCCAGCATTTT. It codes for CASSLKVDGPQHF.

The chain joins TRBV2 to TRBJ2-7, with TRBD1 as a possible D gene (5 bases). The CDR3 runs 13 residues. The V end was cut by 6 bases, the J end by 0 bases, with 9 bases between. In germline, CDR1 is SNHLY, CDR2 FYNNEI. CDR3 in DNA: TGTGCCAGCAGGCAGGGCCGCTCCTACGAGCAGTACTTC. Encoded protein: CASRQGRSYEQYF.

The sample holds a few counts of this clonotype. This chain uses TRBV10-3 with TRBJ2-1, with TRBD2 identical over 13 bases. Germline assignment: CDR1 ENHRY and CDR2 SYGVKD. The CDR3 spans 15 residues. V lost 7 bases and J lost 10; bases outside the gene matches: 10. CDR3 nucleotide sequence: TGTGCCATCACCAGAGGACTAGCGGGAGATCGCGAGCAGTTCTTC. It translates to CAITRGLAGDREQFF.

The CDR3 region is CASSSVLTGGTEAFF. In DNA form, the CDR3 reads TGTGCCAGCAGCTCCGTACTGACAGGGGGCACTGAAGCTTTCTTT. The V call is TRBV5-5, the J call TRBJ1-1; TRBD1 aligns across 9 bases. Trimming took 3 bases from V and 4 from J; bases not matched to a gene: 7. Per germline, CDR1 SGHKS and CDR2 YYEKEE (reference sequence). This CDR3 is built from 15 residues.

V gene TRBV2 combines with J gene TRBJ2-7; weak D call: TRBD2 (5 bases). Germline loops: CDR1 SNHLY, CDR2 FYNNEI. The CDR3 totals 14 residues. V was trimmed by 6 bases and J by 5 bases, leaving 17 bases between them. The DNA of the CDR3 is TGTGCCAGCAGAAAATCGGGGATCGGGGACGAGCAGTACTTC. As protein: CASRKSGIGDEQYF. The full variable domain, with the rest looked up from reference TRBV2 and TRBJ2-7, is EPEVTQTPSHQVTQMGQEVILRCVPISNHLYFYWYRQILGQKVEFLVSFYNNEISEKSEIFDDQFSVERPDGSNFTLKIRSTKLEDSAMYFCASRKSGIGDEQYFGPGTRLTVT.

V usage is TRBV6-1 and J usage is TRBJ2-1; 12 positions match TRBD2. The V segment lost 6 bases and the J segment 9 bases; nucleotides outside the gene matches: 6. Germline-derived CDR1 and CDR2 are MNHNS and SASEGT. This CDR3 spans 14 amino acids. The CDR3: CASRPTSGSVEQFF. The CDR3, as DNA: TGTGCCAGCAGACCGACTAGCGGGAGTGTTGAGCAGTTCTTC.

The chain has TRBV21-1 and TRBJ1-3. TRBV21-1 is a pseudogene locus. The CDR3 is 15 residues long. The CDR3 reads CASSNRGGRGNTIYF. DNA for the CDR3: TGTGCCAGCAGCAACCGGGGAGGGCGTGGAAACACCATATATTTT.